This T cell receptor beta chain was recorded in a study of blood T cell repertoires in COVID-19. About the research overall: Material from acute and convalescent COVID-19 was sourced from the United States, Italy and Spain. T cells, B-cell-depleted T cells, or PBMCs supplied cDNA or gDNA.

In the original workflow: Nucleated cell counts were estimated from reference gene primer amplification. The method was immunoSEQ multiplex PCR; TCRdb's version includes in-frame clones alone and lacks a portion of them. V, J and clone size derive from that table, while D and trimming were established from the DNA sequence. The table records under 250,000 clones, roughly 90% of them present only once. This CDR3 has 15 amino acids. Trimming removed 6 bases at V and 0 bases at J, with 13 bases between. Germline V gene data show CDR1 as SEHNR and CDR2 as FQNEAQ (reference sequence). The sample taken for sequencing was peripheral blood. The J gene is TRBJ2-3, the V gene TRBV7-9, with D possibly TRBD1 on 5 matching bases. This receptor was identified in a woman in her sixties or seventies with acute or convalescent COVID-19. CDR3 in DNA: TGTGCCAGCAGGTCGGACATAGCTAGCACAGATACGCAGTATTTT. As protein: CASRSDIASTDTQYF.